This TCR beta chain comes out of a study of long-term antiretroviral therapy in people with HIV. Overall study findings and caveats: Documentation of ART adherence, viral resistance or therapy changes was absent. After ART, diversity increased yet remained lower than transplant donor controls.

A v3.0 immunoSEQ assay was performed at survey level. The sequencing target was about 35,000-55,000 T-cell genomes per sample. The assay was immunoSEQ multiplex PCR, and TCRdb's table has in-frame clones only and misses some. The sample includes about 16,000 clones, 88% of them seen just once. The sample holds one count of this clone. Its cognate antigen is unknown. The TCR sequence derives from a man aged 50 to 59 with HIV. This material consisted of unsorted PBMCs, taken 0.7 years before starting antiretroviral therapy.

CDR3 protein: CASKQGSYEQYF. Written as DNA, the CDR3 is TGTGCCAGCAAACAGGGAAGTTACGAGCAGTACTTC. V usage is TRBV6-5 and J usage is TRBJ2-7; D may be TRBD1 (6 bases). Per the germline V gene, CDR1 is MNHEY and CDR2 is SVGAGI. Trimming removed 7 bases from V and 4 bases from J, with 11 bases in between. This CDR3 contains 12 residues.